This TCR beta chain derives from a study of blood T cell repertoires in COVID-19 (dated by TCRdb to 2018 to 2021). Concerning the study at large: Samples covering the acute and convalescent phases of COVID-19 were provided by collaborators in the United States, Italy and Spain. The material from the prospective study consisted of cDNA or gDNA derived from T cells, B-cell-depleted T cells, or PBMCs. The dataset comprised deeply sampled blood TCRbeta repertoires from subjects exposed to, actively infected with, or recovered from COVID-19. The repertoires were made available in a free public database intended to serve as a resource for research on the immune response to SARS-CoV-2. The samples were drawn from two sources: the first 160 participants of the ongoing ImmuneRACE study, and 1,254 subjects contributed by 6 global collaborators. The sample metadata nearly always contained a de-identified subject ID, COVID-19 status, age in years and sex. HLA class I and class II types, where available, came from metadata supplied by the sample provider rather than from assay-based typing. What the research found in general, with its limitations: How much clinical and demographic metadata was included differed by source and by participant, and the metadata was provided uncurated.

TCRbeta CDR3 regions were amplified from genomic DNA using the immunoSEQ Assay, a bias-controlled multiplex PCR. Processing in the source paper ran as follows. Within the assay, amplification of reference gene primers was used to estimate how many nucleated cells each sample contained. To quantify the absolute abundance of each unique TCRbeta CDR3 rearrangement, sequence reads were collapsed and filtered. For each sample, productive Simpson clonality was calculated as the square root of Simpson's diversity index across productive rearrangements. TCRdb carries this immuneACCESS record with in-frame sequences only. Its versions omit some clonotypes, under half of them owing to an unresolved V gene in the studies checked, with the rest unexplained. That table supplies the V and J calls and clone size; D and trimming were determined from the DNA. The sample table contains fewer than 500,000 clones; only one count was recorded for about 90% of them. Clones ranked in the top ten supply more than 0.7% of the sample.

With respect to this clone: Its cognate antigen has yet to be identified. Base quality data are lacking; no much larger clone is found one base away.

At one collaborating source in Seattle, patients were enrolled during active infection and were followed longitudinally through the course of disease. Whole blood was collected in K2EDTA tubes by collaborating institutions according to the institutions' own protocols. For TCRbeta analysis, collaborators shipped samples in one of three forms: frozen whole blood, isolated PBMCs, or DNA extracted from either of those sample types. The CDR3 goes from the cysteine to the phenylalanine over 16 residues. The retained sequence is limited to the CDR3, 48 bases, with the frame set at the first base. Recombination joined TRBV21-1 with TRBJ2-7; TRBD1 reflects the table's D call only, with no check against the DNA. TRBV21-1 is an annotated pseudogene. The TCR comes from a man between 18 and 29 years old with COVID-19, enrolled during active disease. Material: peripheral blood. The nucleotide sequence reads TGTGCCAGCAGCAAATCTGCCGGGACAGAGCGCTACGAGCAGTACTTC. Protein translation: CASSKSAGTERYEQYF.